A selection of T cell receptor beta chains follows, all from one sample in a study of blood T cells in healthy people across ages. TCRdb reprocessed the 5' RACE reads with MiXCR, giving one entry per CDR3 protein. The table lists fewer than 1,000,000 distinct CDR3 sequences, under 55% of them singletons. Sequenced: blood. The origin of the receptors is a man aged 60 to 69 in good health. Both conserved end residues are part of each CDR3. The D gene is left open where the match is weak. A row's size may be missing; if present it is once, few, many or a size class.

j_gene	abundance	d_gene	v_gene	len	CDR3nt	CDR3aa
TRBJ2-3	few	.	TRBV7-2	14	TGTGCCAGCATCAGCGGCGCTAAGACAGATACGCAGTATTTT	CASISGAKTDTQYF
TRBJ2-7	.	.	TRBV5-6	14	TGTACCAGCAGCTCAGCAGGGAGCTCCTACGAGCAGTACTTC	CTSSSAGSSYEQYF
TRBJ1-5	.	.	TRBV6-5	13	TGTGCCAGCAACGACGGAATCAATCAGCCCCAGCATTTT	CASNDGINQPQHF
TRBJ1-2	few	TRBD1	TRBV9	14	TGTGCCAGCAGCGCGGTGGACAGGGGAATTGGCTACACCTTC	CASSAVDRGIGYTF
TRBJ2-7	.	TRBD2	TRBV10-3	15	TGTGCCATCAGTGGGAGCGGGGGGACTGTCTACGAGCAGTACTTC	CAISGSGGTVYEQYF
TRBJ1-1	.	.	TRBV20-1	16	TGCAGTGCTAGAGGACCTCCTGGAGAAGGGGACACTGAAGCTTTCTTT	CSARGPPGEGDTEAFF
TRBJ2-7	.	.	TRBV21-1	15	TGTGCCAGCAGCAAAGCTGAGCGGGGGCAGAACGAGCAGTACTTC	CASSKAERGQNEQYF
TRBJ2-3	few	TRBD1	TRBV5-1	15	TGCGCCAGCAGCTTGATACCGGGACAGACAGATACGCAGTATTTT	CASSLIPGQTDTQYF
TRBJ2-3	.	.	TRBV5-1	17	TGCGCCGGCAGCTTGGGCCCGACAGGGAGGAGGACAGATACGCAGTATTTT	CAGSLGPTGRRTDTQYF
TRBJ2-5	few	TRBD1	TRBV20-1	17	TGCAGTGCTAGAGATCAGGGACAGAGCCCTCTTAAAGAGACCCAGTACTTC	CSARDQGQSPLKETQYF
TRBJ2-7	.	TRBD2	TRBV5-1	14	TGCGCCAGCAGATATAGCGGGGGGCAGAACGAGCAGTACTTC	CASRYSGGQNEQYF
TRBJ2-7	.	.	TRBV19	14	TGTGCCAGGGTAAGGGCAGGGGTGCCCTACGAGCAGTACTTC	CARVRAGVPYEQYF
TRBJ2-6	.	.	TRBV19	15	TGTGCCAGTAGTACGAAAAACTCTGGGGCCAACGTCCTGACTTTC	CASSTKNSGANVLTF
TRBJ2-3	few	TRBD2	TRBV20-1	16	TGCAGTGCCCCGACCCGGACTAGCGGGGGCACAGATACGCAGTATTTT	CSAPTRTSGGTDTQYF
TRBJ2-7	few	.	TRBV4-3	15	TGCGCCAGCAGCCAAGATCGGGACTCGCCCTACGAGCAGTACTTC	CASSQDRDSPYEQYF
TRBJ2-3	.	.	TRBV5-1	17	TGCGCCAGCCATATCGGACAGGGAGGGTGGACCGCAGATACGCAGTATTTT	CASHIGQGGWTADTQYF
TRBJ2-7	.	.	TRBV14	15	TGTGCCAGCAGCCAAGTATGGGACGGGTCCTACGAGCAGTACTTC	CASSQVWDGSYEQYF
TRBJ2-1	few	.	TRBV5-1	15	TGCGCCAGCAGCTTCGGGGGTACGTCCTACAATGAGCAGTTCTTC	CASSFGGTSYNEQFF
TRBJ2-5	.	TRBD2	TRBV4-3	17	TGCGCCAGCAGCCAACGGGCGGCGGGGGGATTCCAAGAGACCCAGTACTTC	CASSQRAAGGFQETQYF
TRBJ2-1	.	.	TRBV6-5	12	TGTGCCAGCAGTTACTCTCCTAGAGAGCAGTTCTTC	CASSYSPREQFF
TRBJ2-1	.	TRBD2	TRBV13	15	TGTGCCAGCACCGAACGGCGGGGGTCTCCGAATGAGCAGTTCTTC	CASTERRGSPNEQFF
TRBJ2-7	once	.	TRBV20-1	13	TGCAGTGCTGTATCTCGGGTGGCCTACGAGCAGTACTTC	CSAVSRVAYEQYF
TRBJ1-4	.	TRBD1	TRBV4-3	16	TGCGCCAGCAGCCAGGCTCGACAGGGTTATAACGAAAAACTGTTTTTT	CASSQARQGYNEKLFF
TRBJ2-7	once	TRBD2	TRBV30	17	TGTGCCTGGAGTGTACTAGCGGGGGCTGATTGGCGCGACGAGCAGTACTTC	CAWSVLAGADWRDEQYF
TRBJ2-3	.	TRBD2	TRBV9	17	TGTGCCAGCAGCGCTACGGTAATAGCGGGGACCACAGATACGCAGTATTTT	CASSATVIAGTTDTQYF
TRBJ1-6	.	.	TRBV12-3/TRBV12-4	14	TGTGCCAGCAGTTTAGGGACGGACGATTCACCCCTCCACTTT	CASSLGTDDSPLHF
TRBJ2-4	.	.	TRBV15	14	TGTGCCACCAGCAGAGAATGGGATACCTACGGGCAGTACTTC	CATSREWDTYGQYF
TRBJ1-4	few	.	TRBV5-6	19	TGTGCCAGCAGCCCTGGACGTGTGCGGAATAGAGCAACTAATGAAAAACTGTTTTTT	CASSPGRVRNRATNEKLFF
TRBJ2-7	.	.	TRBV10-3	14	TGTGCCGTCTCAGGAATCTCCTCCCTCTACGAGCAGTACTTC	CAVSGISSLYEQYF
TRBJ2-3	.	.	TRBV10-3	14	TGTGCCATCAGTGAGGAGGGTTTCACAGATACGCAGTATTTT	CAISEEGFTDTQYF
TRBJ2-7	.	.	TRBV4-3	14	TGCGCCAGCAGCCAAACCCCATCTAACCACGAGCAGTACTTC	CASSQTPSNHEQYF
TRBJ2-5	few	.	TRBV10-3	12	TGTGCCATCAGTGATGGAGCGGAGACCCAGTACTTT	CAISDGAETQYF
TRBJ2-5	few	.	TRBV5-1	15	TGCGCCAGCAGCCCCCCTGCAGGGGTCGGGGAGACCCAGTACTTC	CASSPPAGVGETQYF
TRBJ2-3	.	.	TRBV7-3	16	TGTGCCAGCAGCCCCACCCTACAGGGTATCACAGATACGCAGTATTTT	CASSPTLQGITDTQYF
TRBJ1-2	.	TRBD1	TRBV6-1	17	TGTGCCAGCAGTGAAGCAACAGGGGGCCTCACTAACTATGGCTACACCTTC	CASSEATGGLTNYGYTF
TRBJ2-3	.	.	TRBV6-5	12	TGTGCCGGCCGGGCCTTTATTGGTACGCAGTATTTT	CAGRAFIGTQYF
TRBJ1-1	.	.	TRBV2	14	TGTGCCAGCAGGGGAGACAGTATGAACACTGAAGCTTTCTTT	CASRGDSMNTEAFF
TRBJ1-2	.	.	TRBV27	16	TGTGCCAGCAGTTTAAAAGGGCCCTTAGGGGACTATGGCTACACCTTC	CASSLKGPLGDYGYTF